Listed here are 12 T cell receptor beta chains from one sample, sequenced in a study of control samples from healthy donors and cancer patients. Data came from immunoSEQ multiplex PCR; TCRdb stores just in-frame clones and leaves some out. The repertoire holds about 70,000 clones, approximately 87% seen once, with 28% in the top ten. Sample: blood. The receptors derive from a man aged 50 to 59 in good health.

The chain's CDR3 is CATPRGETQYF. Here the CDR3 DNA reads TGTGCCACCCCCCGCGGGGAGACCCAGTACTTC. This chain connects TRBV7-6 to TRBJ2-5; a weak D match, TRBD2 (5 bases). The V gene lost 10 bases and the J gene lost 5 bases, with 11 bases spanning the gap. The CDR3 runs 11 residues. Germline CDR1 is SGHVS and CDR2 is FNYEAQ.

The chain employs TRBV19 and TRBJ2-1, with 7 nucleotides matching TRBD1. This CDR3 contains 13 residues. Trimming cost V 7 bases and J 5 bases; bases outside gene matches: 5. Per the germline V gene, CDR1 is LNHDA and CDR2 is SQIVND (reference sequence). The CDR3 DNA sequence: TGTGCCAGTAAACCACAGGGGAACAATGAGCAGTTCTTC. Its protein is CASKPQGNNEQFF. Together with reference TRBV19 and TRBJ2-1, the CDR3 gives the full variable domain: DGGITQSPKYLFRKEGQNVTLSCEQNLNHDAMYWYRQDPGQGLRLIYYSQIVNDFQKGDIAEGYSVSREKKESFPLTVTSAQKNPTAFYLCASKPQGNNEQFFGPGTRLTVL.

CDR3 sequence (DNA): TGTGCCAGCAGTAGTTGGAGGGTTGCTGAAGCTTTCTTT. Translated: CASSSWRVAEAFF. The chain has TRBV28 and TRBJ1-1, with no clear D. The CDR3 is 13 residues long. V shed 5 bases and J shed 6 bases, with 13 bases lying between them. CDR1 is MDHEN and CDR2 is SYDVKM in the germline V gene. The full variable domain, with the rest looked up from reference TRBV28 and TRBJ1-1, is DVKVTQSSRYLVKRTGEKVFLECVQDMDHENMFWYRQDPGLGLRLIYFSYDVKMKEKGDIPEGYSVSREKKERFSLILESASTNQTSMYLCASSSWRVAEAFFGQGTRLTVV.

The V and J genes are TRBV29-1 and TRBJ1-2; 9 bases match TRBD1. The CDR3 extends over 12 amino acids. CDR1 SQVTM and CDR2 ANQGSEA come from the germline V gene. Trimming took 7 bases from V and 7 from J; bases not matched to a gene: 7. CDR3 loop: CSGGDRERGYTF. DNA of the CDR3: TGCAGCGGTGGGGACAGGGAGCGTGGCTACACCTTC.

The chain has TRBV7-3 and TRBJ2-3; TRBD2 aligns across 8 bases. The CDR3 consists of 14 residues. After removal of 5 bases from V and 1 base from J, the junction contained 2 bases not matched to a gene. CDR1 SGHTA and CDR2 FQGTGA come from the germline V gene. CDR3 region: CASSRGLGTDTQYF. For the CDR3, the DNA is TGTGCCAGCAGCCGGGGACTAGGCACAGATACGCAGTATTTT.

The chain carries TRBV28 and TRBJ2-7; D is ambiguous. This CDR3 region has 11 residues. V was pared by 6 bases and J by 0 bases, with 3 bases between. The germline V gene encodes CDR1 MDHEN and CDR2 SYDVKM. CDR3 DNA: TGTGCCAGCAGCGACTCCTACGAGCAGTACTTC. Translation: CASSDSYEQYF.

V and J are TRBV5-1 and TRBJ2-6; D call uncertain. The CDR3 is 16 amino acids. Germline CDR1 SGHRS, CDR2 YFSETQ. Trimming pared 0 bases from V and 0 bases from J, leaving 7 bases between. CDR3 sequence (DNA): TGCGCCAGCAGCTTGGCCCTCAGCTCTGGGGCCAACGTCCTGACTTTC. Protein: CASSLALSSGANVLTF.

The gene calls are TRBV6-6 and TRBJ2-3, with 9 nucleotides matching TRBD1. CDR1 and CDR2 (germline): MNHNY, SVGAGI (reference sequence). V gave up 6 bases and J gave up 4 bases; unmatched junction bases: 5. The CDR3 has 14 residues. The CDR3 DNA follows: TGTGCCAGCAGATACACAGGGGGCGCAGATACGCAGTATTTT. Translation: CASRYTGGADTQYF.

The genes are TRBV7-2 and TRBJ2-5; perhaps TRBD1 as D (5 bases). Germline V gives CDR1 SGHTA, CDR2 FQGNSA. The CDR3 is 14 residues long. Deletions cut 1 base from V and 5 bases from J, with 11 bases between. The CDR3 here is CASSLGPGWETQYF. CDR3 DNA sequence: TGTGCCAGCAGCTTAGGTCCAGGGTGGGAGACCCAGTACTTC.

The V and J genes are TRBV2 and TRBJ2-6; D is undetermined. Germline V gene lookup returns CDR1 SNHLY and CDR2 FYNNEI. Trimming stripped 2 bases from V and 3 bases from J, with 17 bases between. The CDR3 spans 18 residues. The CDR3 protein is CASSENGPASSGANVLTF. The CDR3 DNA follows: TGTGCCAGCAGTGAAAACGGCCCAGCGAGCAGTGGGGCCAACGTCCTGACTTTC.

V is TRBV7-2 and J is TRBJ1-3; no reliable D call. V was pared by 1 base and J by 3 bases, with 4 bases between. The CDR3 runs to 13 residues. Germline CDR1 reads SGHTA; CDR2 reads FQGNSA. CDR3: CASSLGVGNTIYF. The CDR3 DNA follows: TGTGCCAGCAGCTTAGGGGTTGGAAACACCATATATTTT.

The gene calls are TRBV7-3 and TRBJ2-7; possibly TRBD2 for D (5 bases). The germline V gene encodes CDR1 SGHTA and CDR2 FQGTGA. The CDR3 is 13 amino acids. V was trimmed by 4 bases and J by 0 bases, leaving 7 bases between them. Written as DNA, the CDR3 is TGTGCCAGCAGCTCTGGGAGCTCCTACGAGCAGTACTTC. Translating gives CASSSGSSYEQYF.